This T cell receptor (beta chain) is drawn from a study of blood T cell repertoires in COVID-19. Looking at the study overall: The cDNA or gDNA used as material had been derived from T cells, B-cell-depleted T cells, or PBMCs.

Using immunoSEQ multiplex PCR, the repertoire was profiled, and TCRdb retains in-frame clones only, with some absent. The table shows 200,000 to 300,000 clones, with approximately 86% occurring only once. This clone was detected once. The length of the CDR3 is 16 residues. V was trimmed by 4 bases and J by 11 bases, leaving 26 bases between them. Germline V CDR1 and CDR2: LGHDT, YNNKEL (reference sequence). The sequence came from a man in his thirties or forties with active or convalescent COVID-19. This rearrangement joins TRBV3-1 (or the pseudogene TRBV3-2) to TRBJ1-1, with D possibly being TRBD1 (5 bases). The sample taken for sequencing was peripheral blood. Written as DNA, the CDR3 is TGTGCCAGCAGCCCACGCCTGGGGCAGGGAGGTTCATTGGCTTTCTTT. Amino acid sequence: CASSPRLGQGGSLAFF.